These 11 T cell receptor beta chains originate from one sample sequenced in a study of T cells expressing NK-cell markers (dated by TCRdb to 2019 to 2021). Receptor amplification or capture employed 5' RACE. Sequencing was carried out with an Illumina HiSeq 2000. TCRdb reprocessed the reads into one record per CDR3 protein sequence, lacking DNA. The data table for this sample lists approximately 440,000 distinct CDR3 sequences. The ten biggest clones cover more than 1.4% of the sample. Source material: blood T cells: a sorted CD56 or NKG2C T cell subset, CD4+ or CD8+ T cells, or bulk PBMC T cells (not recorded which). These receptors came from a woman aged 45-65 years in good health. Donor details come from another sample of the same person, matched by shared clones.

This chain joins TRBV7-9 and TRBJ2-1; TCRdb names TRBD1, which stays unverified in the absence of DNA. This CDR3 is built from 17 residues. The germline CDR1 and CDR2 sequences are SEHNR and FQNEAQ (reference sequence). CDR3 region: CASSLNGRGTGRNEQFF.

The chain links TRBV12-3 or TRBV12-4 to TRBJ1-1; TCRdb designates TRBD1, a call that cannot be tested without DNA. The CDR3 spans 13 residues. This CDR3 reads CASGRRTNTEAFF.

This chain links TRBV4-1 with TRBJ2-2; TCRdb's D call, TRBD2, is unchecked because there is no DNA. There are 18 residues in the CDR3. The V gene's germline CDR1 is MGHRA and CDR2 YSYEKL. This CDR3 is CASSQSASGRGRTGELFF.

This chain uses TRBV29-1 with TRBJ2-5. Germline lookup yields CDR1 SQVTM and CDR2 ANQGSEA. CDR3 length: 12 residues. CDR3 protein: CSVAYGPETQYF.

The genes are TRBV5-1 and TRBJ1-6; the D call from TCRdb, TRBD1, cannot be confirmed without DNA. Germline assignment: CDR1 SGHRS and CDR2 YFSETQ. There are 16 residues in the CDR3. CDR3: CASSWTRDRSNSPLHF.

This CDR3 is CASSMGLAGSSYNEQFF. The chain couples TRBV6-5 to TRBJ2-1; TCRdb's D gene call, TRBD2, goes unchecked for lack of DNA. The germline CDR1 and CDR2 sequences are MNHEY and SVGAGI. This CDR3 is 17 amino acids long.

The chain uses TRBV3-1 and TRBJ2-7. The CDR3 consists of 11 residues. Germline values: CDR1 LGHDT, CDR2 YNNKEL (reference sequence). CDR3 loop: CASSTSGEQYF.

This chain links TRBV7-2 with TRBJ2-1; absent DNA, TCRdb's TRBD2 call cannot be checked. Germline CDR1 is SGHTA and CDR2 is FQGNSA. This CDR3 has 15 amino acids. CDR3 protein: CASSQRVSPFDEQFF. The whole variable domain, filled in from reference TRBV7-2 and TRBJ2-1, reads GAGVSQSPSNKVTEKGKDVELRCDPISGHTALYWYRQSLGQGLEFLIYFQGNSAPDKSGLPSDRFSAERTGGSVSTLTIQRTQQEDSAVYLCASSQRVSPFDEQFFGPGTRLTVL.

This chain uses TRBV7-2 with TRBJ2-3; TCRdb outputs TRBD2, but without DNA this stays unchecked. The CDR3 has 16 amino acids. Germline CDR1 reads SGHTA; CDR2 reads FQGNSA. The CDR3 reads CASSRRAAGLWDTQYF.

The J gene is TRBJ2-6, the V gene TRBV28; TCRdb selects TRBD1, and the lack of DNA leaves this call unchecked. The CDR3 has 14 amino acids. From germline, CDR1 is MDHEN and CDR2 SYDVKM. CDR3 sequence reads: CASSLWGEANVLTF.

The chain has TRBV7-8 and TRBJ2-3. Germline CDR1 is SGHVS and CDR2 is FQNEAQ. The CDR3 is 14 amino acids. The CDR3 protein is CASSLVASTDTQYF.